The clone carrying this TCR beta chain was seen repeatedly, ten times or more. Its antigen is currently unknown. There were only healthy Caucasians among the donors. The data are from a study of identical twins. Findings and caveats of the study: Abundant cord blood beta clonotypes carried fewer insertions; memory repertoires showed none. Researchers caution that invariant MAIT and iNKT cells could partly confound zero-insertion analyses.

Each cDNA held unique molecular identifiers, and template switching gave it a universal primer site. TCRdb itself ran the 5' RACE reads through MiXCR, one entry per CDR3 protein. The sample contains 240,000 or so distinct CDR3 sequences, roughly 10% of which appear only once. Germline loops: CDR1 SGHRS, CDR2 YFSETQ. V lost 0 bases and J lost 4, with 11 bases in between. The CDR3 is 14 residues long. The sequence was collected from a man aged 45 to 65 in good health. The sequenced sample consisted of memory T cells sorted from blood. V usage is TRBV5-1 and J usage is TRBJ2-7, with a tentative D call TRBD1 (5 bases). This chain's CDR3 is CASSLDGARYEQYF. The DNA of the CDR3 is TGCGCCAGCAGCTTGGATGGGGCGCGGTACGAGCAGTACTTC. Combining the CDR3 with reference TRBV5-1 and TRBJ2-7 gives the whole variable domain KAGVTQTPRYLIKTRGQQVTLSCSPISGHRSVSWYQQTPGQGLQFLFEYFSETQRNKGNFPGRFSGRQFSNSRSEMNVSTLELGDSALYLCASSLDGARYEQYFGPGTRLTVT.